This TCR beta chain is drawn from a study of T cell responses to AZD1222 COVID-19 vaccine. Profiling relied on immunoSEQ multiplex PCR, and the TCRdb table lists in-frame clones only, not all of them. The sample holds approximately 150,000 clones; 92% are singletons and the top ten take about 1.6%. This CDR3 region has 16 residues. Germline V gene sequence: CDR1 SGHKS, CDR2 YYEKEE (reference sequence). Unmatched junction bases numbered 14, after V lost 7 bases and J lost 9 bases. The chain combines TRBV5-5 with TRBJ1-6; 9 bases are shared with TRBD1. Source: peripheral blood, taken on day 0 of AZD1222 vaccination. The TCR sequence derives from an adult in good health. The CDR3 nucleotides read TGTGCCAGCCGTCAGGGGGACAGGGTTTTGGGTTCACCCCTCCACTTT. Protein sequence: CASRQGDRVLGSPLHF.